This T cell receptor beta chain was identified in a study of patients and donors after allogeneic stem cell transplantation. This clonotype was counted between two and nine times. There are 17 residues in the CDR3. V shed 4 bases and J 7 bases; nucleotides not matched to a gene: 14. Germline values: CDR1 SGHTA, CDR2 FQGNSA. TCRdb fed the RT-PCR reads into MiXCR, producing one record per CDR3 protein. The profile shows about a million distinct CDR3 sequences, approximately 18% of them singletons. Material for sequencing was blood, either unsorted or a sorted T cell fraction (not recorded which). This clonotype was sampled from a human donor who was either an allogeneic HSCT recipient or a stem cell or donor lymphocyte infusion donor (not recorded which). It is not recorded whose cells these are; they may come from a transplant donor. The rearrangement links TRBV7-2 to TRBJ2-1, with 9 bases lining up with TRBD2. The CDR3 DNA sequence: TGTGCCAGCAGCTCGTCGCTAAATGCGGGAGGGAGGAATGAGCAGTTCTTC. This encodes CASSSSLNAGGRNEQFF.